This T cell receptor beta chain was obtained from a study of blood T cell repertoires in COVID-19. Turning to the study itself: From the United States, Italy and Spain came samples of acute and convalescent COVID-19. PBMCs, B-cell-depleted T cells, or T cells provided the cDNA or gDNA that made up the material.

Germline V lookup: CDR1 MNHEY, CDR2 SVGAGI. V lost 5 bases and J lost 6, with 14 bases in between. The CDR3 is 14 residues long. Per the original data handling: The authors estimated nucleated cell counts from reference gene primer amplification. TCRdb's table, derived via immunoSEQ multiplex PCR, lists solely in-frame clones and lacks some. That table furnishes V, J and clone size, whereas the DNA furnished D and trimming. This sample carries 300,000 to 350,000 clones, approximately 90% of them seen once, and the ten largest clones take about 2%. The sample holds a few counts of this clone. The sample was peripheral blood. V gene TRBV6-5 combines with J gene TRBJ2-1; perhaps TRBD1 as D (6 bases). This TCR derives from a man between 18 and 35 years old with active or convalescent COVID-19. The CDR3 DNA follows: TGTGCCAGCAGTATAGAACAGGGCGGCAATGAGCAGTTCTTC. Its protein product is CASSIEQGGNEQFF.